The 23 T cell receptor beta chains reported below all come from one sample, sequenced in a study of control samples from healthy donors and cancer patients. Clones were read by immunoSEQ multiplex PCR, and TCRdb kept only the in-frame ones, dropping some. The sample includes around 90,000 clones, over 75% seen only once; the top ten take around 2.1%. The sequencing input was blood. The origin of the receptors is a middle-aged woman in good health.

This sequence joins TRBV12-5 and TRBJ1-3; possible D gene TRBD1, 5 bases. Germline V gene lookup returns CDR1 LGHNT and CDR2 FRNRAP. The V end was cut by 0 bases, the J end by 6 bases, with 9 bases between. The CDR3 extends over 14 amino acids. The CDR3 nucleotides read TGTGCTAGTGGTTTGGTGGACATTCCAAACACCATATATTTT. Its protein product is CASGLVDIPNTIYF.

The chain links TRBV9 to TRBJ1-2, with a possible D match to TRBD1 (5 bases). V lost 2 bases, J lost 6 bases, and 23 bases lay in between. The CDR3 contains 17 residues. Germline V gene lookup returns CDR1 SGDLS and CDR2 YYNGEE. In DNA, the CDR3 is TGTGCCAGCAGCGTCGGGCTCTACCTGACAGTAAAGAATGGCTACACCTTC. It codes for CASSVGLYLTVKNGYTF.

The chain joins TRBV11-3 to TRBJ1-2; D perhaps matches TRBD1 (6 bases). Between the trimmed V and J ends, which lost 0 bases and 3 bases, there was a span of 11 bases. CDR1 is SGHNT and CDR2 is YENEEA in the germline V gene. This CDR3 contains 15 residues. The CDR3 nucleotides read TGTGCCAGCAGCTTAGATTGGGACACCGACTATGGCTACACCTTC. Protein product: CASSLDWDTDYGYTF.

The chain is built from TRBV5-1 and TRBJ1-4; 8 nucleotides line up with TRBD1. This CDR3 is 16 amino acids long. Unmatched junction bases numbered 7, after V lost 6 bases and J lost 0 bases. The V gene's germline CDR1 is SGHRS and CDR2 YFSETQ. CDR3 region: CASTPGQAATNEKLFF. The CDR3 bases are TGCGCCAGCACCCCGGGACAGGCTGCAACTAATGAAAAACTGTTTTTT.

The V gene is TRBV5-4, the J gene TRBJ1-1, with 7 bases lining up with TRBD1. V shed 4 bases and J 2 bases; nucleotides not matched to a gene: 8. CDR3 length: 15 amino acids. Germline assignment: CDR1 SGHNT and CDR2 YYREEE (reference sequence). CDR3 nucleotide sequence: TGTGCCAGCAGCCCGAGGACAGGAGAAAACACTGAAGCTTTCTTT. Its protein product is CASSPRTGENTEAFF.

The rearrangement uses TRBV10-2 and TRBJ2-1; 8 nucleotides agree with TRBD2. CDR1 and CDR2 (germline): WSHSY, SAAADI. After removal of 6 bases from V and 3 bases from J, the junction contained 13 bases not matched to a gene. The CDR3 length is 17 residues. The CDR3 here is CASRTSTGGGFYNEQFF. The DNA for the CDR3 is TGCGCCAGCAGGACCTCGACGGGGGGGGGCTTCTACAATGAGCAGTTCTTC.

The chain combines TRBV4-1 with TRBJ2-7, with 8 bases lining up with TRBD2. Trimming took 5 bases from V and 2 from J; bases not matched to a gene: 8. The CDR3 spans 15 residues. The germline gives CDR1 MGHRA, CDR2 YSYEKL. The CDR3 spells CASSSRGGSPYEQYF. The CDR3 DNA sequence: TGCGCCAGCAGCTCCCGCGGGGGGTCCCCCTACGAGCAGTACTTC.

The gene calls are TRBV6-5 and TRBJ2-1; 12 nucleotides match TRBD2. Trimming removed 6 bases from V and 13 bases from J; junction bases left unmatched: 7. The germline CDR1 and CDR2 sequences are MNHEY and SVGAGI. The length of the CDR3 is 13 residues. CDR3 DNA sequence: TGTGCCAGCAGCATAGGACTAGCGGGGAGTCAGTTCTTC. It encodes CASSIGLAGSQFF.

CDR3 sequence: CASSPGTPGQPQHF. CDR3 nucleotide sequence: TGCGCCAGCAGCCCCGGGACCCCTGGCCAGCCCCAGCATTTT. This chain connects TRBV4-1 to TRBJ1-5; maybe TRBD1 (5 bases). Looked up from germline, CDR1 is MGHRA and CDR2 is YSYEKL. Trimming removed 4 bases from V and 7 bases from J, with 14 bases in between. This CDR3 spans 14 amino acids.

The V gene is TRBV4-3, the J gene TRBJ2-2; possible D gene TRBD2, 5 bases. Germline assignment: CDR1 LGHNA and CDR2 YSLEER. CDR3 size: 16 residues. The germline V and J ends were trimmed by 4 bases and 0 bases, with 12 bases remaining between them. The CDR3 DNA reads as TGCGCCAGCAGCCTCCGAGGAGGTCCGAACACCGGGGAGCTGTTTTTT. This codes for CASSLRGGPNTGELFF.

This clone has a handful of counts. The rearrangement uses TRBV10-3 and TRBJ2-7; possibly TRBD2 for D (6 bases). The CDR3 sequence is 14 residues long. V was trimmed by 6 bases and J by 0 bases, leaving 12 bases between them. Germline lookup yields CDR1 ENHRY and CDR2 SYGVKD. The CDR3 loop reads CAIRVEGSSYEQYF. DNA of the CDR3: TGTGCCATCAGGGTGGAGGGCAGCTCCTACGAGCAGTACTTC.

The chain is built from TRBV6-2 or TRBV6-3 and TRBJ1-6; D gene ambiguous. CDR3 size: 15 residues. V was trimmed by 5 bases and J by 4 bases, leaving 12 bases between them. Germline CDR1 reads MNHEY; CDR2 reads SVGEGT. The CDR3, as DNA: TGTGCCAGCAGTGACCCGACCGGGTATAATTCACCCCTCCACTTT. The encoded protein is CASSDPTGYNSPLHF.

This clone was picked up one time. The CDR3 sequence is CASSYPKGGLRYTEAFF. CDR3 DNA: TGTGCCAGCAGTTACCCGAAAGGAGGGTTACGGTACACTGAAGCTTTCTTT. This sequence joins TRBV6-2 or TRBV6-3 and TRBJ1-1; no definite D call. Trimming cost V 2 bases and J 3 bases, with 19 bases left between them. The length of the CDR3 is 17 residues. Germline V CDR1 and CDR2: MNHEY, SVGEGT.

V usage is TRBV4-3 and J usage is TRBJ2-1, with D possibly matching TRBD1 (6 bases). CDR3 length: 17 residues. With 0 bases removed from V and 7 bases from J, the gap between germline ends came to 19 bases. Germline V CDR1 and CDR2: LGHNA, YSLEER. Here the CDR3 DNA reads TGCGCCAGCAGCCAAGAAGGGCCGGGACCCACAGGGAATGAGCAGTTCTTC. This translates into CASSQEGPGPTGNEQFF.

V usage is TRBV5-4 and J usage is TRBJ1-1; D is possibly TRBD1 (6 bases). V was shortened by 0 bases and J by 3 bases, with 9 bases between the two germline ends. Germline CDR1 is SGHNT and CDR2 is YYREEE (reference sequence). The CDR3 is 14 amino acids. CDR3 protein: CASSLEGGHTEAFF. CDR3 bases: TGTGCCAGCAGCTTGGAAGGGGGTCACACTGAAGCTTTCTTT.

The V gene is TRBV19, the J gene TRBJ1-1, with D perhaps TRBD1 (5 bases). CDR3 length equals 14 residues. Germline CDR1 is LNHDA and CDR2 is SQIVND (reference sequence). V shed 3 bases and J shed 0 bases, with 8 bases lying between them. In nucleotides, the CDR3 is TGTGCCAGTAGTATTACAGGAGTGAACACTGAAGCTTTCTTT. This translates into CASSITGVNTEAFF. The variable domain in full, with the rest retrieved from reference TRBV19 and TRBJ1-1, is DGGITQSPKYLFRKEGQNVTLSCEQNLNHDAMYWYRQDPGQGLRLIYYSQIVNDFQKGDIAEGYSVSREKKESFPLTVTSAQKNPTAFYLCASSITGVNTEAFFGQGTRLTVV.

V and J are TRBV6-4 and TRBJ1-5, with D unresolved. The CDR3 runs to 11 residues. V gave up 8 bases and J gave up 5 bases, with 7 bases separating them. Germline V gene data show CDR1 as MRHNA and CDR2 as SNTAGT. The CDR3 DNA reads TGTGCCAGCCCCGGGGATCAGCCCCAGCATTTT. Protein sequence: CASPGDQPQHF.

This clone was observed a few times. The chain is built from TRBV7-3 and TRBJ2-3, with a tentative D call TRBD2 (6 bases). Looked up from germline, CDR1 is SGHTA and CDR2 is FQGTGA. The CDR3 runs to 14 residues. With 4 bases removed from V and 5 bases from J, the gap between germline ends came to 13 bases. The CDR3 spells CASSSRGMGDTQYF. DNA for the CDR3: TGTGCCAGCAGCTCCCGGGGGATGGGAGATACGCAGTATTTT. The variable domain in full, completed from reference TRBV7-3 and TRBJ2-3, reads GAGVSQTPSNKVTEKGKYVELRCDPISGHTALYWYRQSLGQGPEFLIYFQGTGAADDSGLPNDRFFAVRPEGSVSTLKIQRTERGDSAVYLCASSSRGMGDTQYFGPGTRLTVL.

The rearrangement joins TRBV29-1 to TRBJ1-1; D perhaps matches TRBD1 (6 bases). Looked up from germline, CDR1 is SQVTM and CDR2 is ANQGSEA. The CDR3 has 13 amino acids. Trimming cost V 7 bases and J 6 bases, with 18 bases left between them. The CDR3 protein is CSGGAGGLSEAFF. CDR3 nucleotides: TGCAGCGGCGGGGCGGGGGGGCTGTCTGAAGCTTTCTTT.

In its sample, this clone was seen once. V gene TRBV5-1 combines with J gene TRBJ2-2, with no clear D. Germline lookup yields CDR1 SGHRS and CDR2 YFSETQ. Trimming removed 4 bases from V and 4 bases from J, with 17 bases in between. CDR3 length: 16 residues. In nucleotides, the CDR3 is TGCGCCAGCAGCCAACAACCTCGCCGGAGCACCGGGGAGCTGTTTTTT. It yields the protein CASSQQPRRSTGELFF.

The CDR3 region is CATSGGAGTGLYQETQYF. Here the CDR3 DNA reads TGTGCCACCAGTGGGGGAGCAGGGACAGGATTGTACCAAGAGACCCAGTACTTC. This chain uses TRBV24-1 with TRBJ2-5; 8 bases match TRBD1. Unmatched junction bases numbered 13, after V lost 5 bases and J lost 0 bases. Germline V gene data show CDR1 as KGHDR and CDR2 as SFDVKD. The CDR3 covers 18 residues.

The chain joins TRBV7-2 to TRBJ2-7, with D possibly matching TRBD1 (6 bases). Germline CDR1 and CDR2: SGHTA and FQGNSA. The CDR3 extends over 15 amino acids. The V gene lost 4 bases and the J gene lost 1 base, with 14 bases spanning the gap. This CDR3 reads CASSSRGDVSYEQYF. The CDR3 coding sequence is TGTGCCAGCAGCTCCAGGGGCGATGTTTCCTACGAGCAGTACTTC.

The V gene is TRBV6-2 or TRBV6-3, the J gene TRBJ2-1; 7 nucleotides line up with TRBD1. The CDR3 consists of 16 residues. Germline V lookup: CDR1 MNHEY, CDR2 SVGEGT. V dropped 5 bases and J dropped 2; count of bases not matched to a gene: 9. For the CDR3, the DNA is TGTGCCAGCAGTCCCGGGACAGCAACAGCCTACAATGAGCAGTTCTTC. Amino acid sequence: CASSPGTATAYNEQFF.